This entry is about one T cell receptor (beta chain). Its cognate antigen has yet to be identified. Within one base of it there is no much larger clone, and no base qualities were kept. Other DNA sequences in the same sample also yield this CDR3. These data belong to a study of CD8+ T cells in alopecia areata (dated by TCRdb to 2016 to 2019). A note on the overall study: The treated patients, all with moderate-to-severe alopecia areata, were enrolled in an open-label pilot trial of oral tofacitinib given at 5 to 10 mg twice daily. On the human side, TCRbeta sequencing was run on scalp tissue and on sorted CD4+ and CD8+ peripheral blood T cells from healthy controls and from alopecia areata patients with either patchy or totalis/universalis disease. High-throughput TCRbeta sequencing was used to examine T cell clonal expansion in alopecia areata in both the C3H/HeJ mouse model and human patients. RNA was obtained with the PAXgene miRNA kit for fixed scalp, the miRNeasy kit for PBMCs, and the RNeasy kit for mouse skin. Scalp clonality was compared across normal scalp (n=4), patchy alopecia areata scalp (n=8), and alopecia totalis/universalis scalp (n=8). Patients on tofacitinib were biopsied at baseline and after 4 and 24 weeks of treatment, and several of the patients also had a later scalp biopsy. Amplification of TCRbeta CDR3 regions was done by immunoSEQ multiplex PCR using 35 Vbeta forward primers and 13 Jbeta reverse primers. Patients stayed on tofacitinib for 6 to 18 months and then had 6 months of follow-up off drug so that delayed response and recurrence could be assessed. Results and caveats for the whole study, not just this receptor: Compared with normal scalp, lesional scalp, particularly in alopecia totalis/universalis, had higher clonality and more expanded CD8+ clones, which suggests antigenic drive. Unlike mouse skin, which is dominated by gammadelta T cells, normal human skin has resident alphabeta T cells that are also sequenced, and this complicates analysis of the scalp TCR repertoire. TCR sequences shared between patients were less clear than in mice, possibly partly because of HLA diversity in the patient population.

Receptor libraries were prepared by the immunoSEQ multiplex PCR assay. To provide template for TCR sequencing, every sample had RNA extracted and reverse transcribed into cDNA. SuperScript III was used to make first-strand cDNA, primed with a 2:1 mix of oligo-dT and random hexamers. A synthetic immune receptor repertoire was used to gauge amplification bias, and whatever bias remained was removed computationally. As for how the authors treated the data: After raw reads were preprocessed to remove errors, the CDR3 was defined following IMGT conventions as running from the conserved cysteine to phenylalanine. Clonality was computed as 1 minus the Shannon entropy, with the entropy normalized by log2 of the number of productive unique TCRs. Whether scalp clones were CD4 or CD8 was inferred by matching scalp TCRbeta sequences against CD4 and CD8 repertoires sorted from blood. As stored in TCRdb, this immuneACCESS dataset retains in-frame rearrangements with V and J assigned. A fraction of the clones does not appear; measured against another copy, unresolved V genes explain less than half of the discrepancy, and the remainder lacks a known reason. V, J and clone size reflect that table, while D and trimming were determined from the DNA. The table for this sample lists roughly 150,000 clones; about 60% of them were counted only once. Jointly, the top ten make up around 6% of the sample.

This sample's time point label indicates: baseline before oral tofacitinib. From alopecia areata patients, peripheral blood was collected along with lesional scalp punch biopsies. PBMCs were isolated by density centrifugation and stained for CD3, CD4 and CD8, and CD4+ and CD8+ T cells were sorted on a FACSAria. From the germline V gene (reference sequence), CDR1 is GTSNPN and CDR2 is SVGIG. Clipping removes 1 base from V and 5 bases from J, with 6 as the unmatched junction base count. The CDR3, cysteine through phenylalanine, is 15 amino acids long. Only CDR3 DNA remains: 45 bases, in frame from the first base.

The chain is made from TRBV30 and TRBJ1-5, with TRBD1 matching 9 junction bases. The TCR was taken from a human donor with alopecia areata. Sequencing was performed on CD4+ T cells sorted from blood, taken at week 0. The DNA sequence is TGTGCCTGGAGTGCCGGGACAGGGAGCGATCAGCCCCAGCATTTT. Translated, it gives CAWSAGTGSDQPQHF.